These 27 T cell receptor beta chains share one sample of origin, sequenced in a study of cytomegalovirus exposure and HLA in healthy donors. Only in-frame clones appear in the TCRdb table, and some are missing; sequencing was by immunoSEQ multiplex PCR. The sample has around 150,000 clones; approximately 80% are singletons. Sequenced material: PBMCs. The receptors originated from a young man in good health and CMV-seropositive.

The rearrangement joins TRBV30 to TRBJ1-2; D not certain. The CDR3 covers 11 residues. From germline, CDR1 is GTSNPN and CDR2 SVGIG (reference sequence). V was pared by 1 base and J by 3 bases, with 3 bases between. The CDR3: CAWSADYGYTF. The CDR3 DNA is TGTGCCTGGAGTGCCGACTATGGCTACACCTTC.

The V and J genes are TRBV29-1 and TRBJ1-2; 8 bases align to TRBD1. This CDR3 region has 13 residues. The V and J ends lost 5 bases and 7 bases, in that order; junction bases with no gene match: 9. Germline values: CDR1 SQVTM, CDR2 ANQGSEA. The CDR3: CSVYRDRFSGYTF. The CDR3 DNA follows: TGCAGCGTTTACCGGGACAGGTTCTCTGGCTACACCTTC.

The rearrangement uses TRBV5-1 and TRBJ1-2; 8 bases fit TRBD1. Trimming cost V 0 bases and J 4 bases; bases outside gene matches: 5. Germline V gene data show CDR1 as SGHRS and CDR2 as YFSETQ. The CDR3 sequence is 15 residues long. The CDR3, as DNA: TGCGCCAGCAGCTTGGGGACAGGACAGGGCTATGGCTACACCTTC. Residues: CASSLGTGQGYGYTF.

This clone has just a few counts. The chain combines TRBV4-2 with TRBJ2-1; tentatively, D is TRBD2 (6 bases). V was clipped by 5 bases and J by 4 bases, with 12 bases between them. This CDR3 is 14 amino acids long. Germline V gives CDR1 LGHNA, CDR2 YNFKEQ. For the CDR3, the DNA is TGTGCCAGCAGCTTGGTAGCGGAGTACAATGAGCAGTTCTTC. This sequence encodes CASSLVAEYNEQFF.

This clone has at least ten counts. The rearrangement joins TRBV30 to TRBJ2-7, with a weak D call TRBD2 (6 bases). The V end was cut by 8 bases, the J end by 3 bases, with 17 bases between. This CDR3 has 13 amino acids. Germline CDR1 and CDR2: GTSNPN and SVGIG (reference sequence). CDR3 region: CARDSNHHYEQYF. The CDR3 DNA reads as TGTGCCCGGGACTCGAACCACCACTACGAGCAGTACTTC.

This chain uses TRBV6-5 with TRBJ1-2; 7 bases are shared with TRBD1. Per germline, CDR1 MNHEY and CDR2 SVGAGI. This CDR3 has 16 amino acids. J lost 8 bases, V lost 0 bases, and 12 bases had no gene match. Here the CDR3 reads CASSYSTDREGLGYTF. The CDR3 nucleotides are TGTGCCAGCAGTTACTCCACAGACAGGGAAGGGCTAGGCTACACCTTC.

By its share, this clone is large. CDR3 loop: CASSERAGSTDTQYF. The DNA for the CDR3 is TGTGCCAGCAGTGAAAGAGCGGGGAGCACAGATACGCAGTATTTT. The V call is TRBV6-4, the J call TRBJ2-3; 7 bases map to TRBD2. V lost 3 bases, J lost 0 bases, and 3 bases stayed unmatched. Germline assignment: CDR1 MRHNA and CDR2 SNTAGT. The CDR3 loop spans 15 amino acids.

The rearrangement joins TRBV15 to TRBJ2-7; 7 bases agree with TRBD1. Germline values: CDR1 LNHNV, CDR2 YYDKDF (reference sequence). The length of the CDR3 is 15 residues. Trimming at V came to 2 bases and at J to 2 bases, leaving 6 bases not matched to a gene. In nucleotides, the CDR3 is TGTGCCACCAGCAGATTGGGGCAGGGGGCCTACGAGCAGTACTTC. It translates to CATSRLGQGAYEQYF.

V gene TRBV19 combines with J gene TRBJ1-5; no reliable D call. Germline CDR1 and CDR2: LNHDA and SQIVND (reference sequence). Trimming removed 0 bases from V and 5 bases from J, with 5 bases in between. This CDR3 comprises 13 residues. CDR3 nucleotides: TGTGCCAGTAGTATAGATCTCGATCAGCCCCAGCATTTT. This sequence encodes CASSIDLDQPQHF.

The V and J genes are TRBV7-6 and TRBJ2-1; 11 positions agree with TRBD2. V lost 5 bases to trimming and J lost 5 bases; unmatched junction nucleotides: 11. The CDR3 sequence is 17 residues long. Germline lookup yields CDR1 SGHVS and CDR2 FNYEAQ. Here the CDR3 reads CASSPIGTSGTHNEQFF. The CDR3 DNA reads as TGTGCCAGCAGCCCGATCGGGACTAGCGGAACCCACAATGAGCAGTTCTTC.

The chain has TRBV7-2 and TRBJ1-5; 7 positions match TRBD1. Unmatched junction bases numbered 14, after V lost 5 bases and J lost 7 bases. CDR1 is SGHTA and CDR2 is FQGNSA in the germline V gene. This CDR3 is 16 amino acids long. In nucleotides, the CDR3 is TGTGCCAGCAGCCCCGAGGGACAGACCCTCGGACAGCCCCAGCATTTT. Protein product: CASSPEGQTLGQPQHF.

The rearrangement uses TRBV19 and TRBJ2-7, with D tentatively TRBD2 (7 bases). The CDR3 is 14 amino acids. Between the trimmed V and J ends, which lost 9 bases and 3 bases, there was a span of 18 bases. Germline CDR1 is LNHDA and CDR2 is SQIVND (reference sequence). This chain's CDR3 is CASSAGAGRYEQYF. The CDR3 DNA reads TGTGCCAGCAGCGCGGGGGCGGGACGCTACGAGCAGTACTTC.

The rearrangement links TRBV6-1 to TRBJ1-2, with 7 positions matching TRBD1. With V trimmed by 5 bases and J by 7 bases, 10 bases remained unmatched. Per germline, CDR1 MNHNS and CDR2 SASEGT. This CDR3 has 14 residues. This CDR3 is CASSSTGASSGYTF. CDR3 sequence (DNA): TGTGCCAGCAGTTCAACAGGGGCAAGTTCTGGCTACACCTTC.

V and J are TRBV5-6 and TRBJ1-1; tentatively, D is TRBD1 (6 bases). Germline V gene lookup returns CDR1 SGHDT and CDR2 YYEEEE. Between the trimmed V and J ends, which lost 1 base and 1 base, there was a span of 8 bases. The CDR3 loop spans 14 amino acids. The CDR3 sequence: CASSLTGRNTEAFF. The CDR3 DNA is TGTGCCAGCAGCTTGACAGGGCGGAACACTGAAGCTTTCTTT.

The chain has TRBV4-1 and TRBJ1-5, with 8 bases fitting TRBD1. Germline V CDR1 and CDR2: MGHRA, YSYEKL. J lost 2 bases, V lost 0 bases, and 18 bases had no gene match. The CDR3 runs to 21 residues. For the CDR3, the DNA is TGCGCCAGCAGCCAAGATACCTCACTGTACTCCAGGGGGCGAGGCAATCAGCCCCAGCATTTT. Its translation is CASSQDTSLYSRGRGNQPQHF.

The chain couples TRBV18 to TRBJ2-7; 8 nucleotides match TRBD1. This CDR3 spans 17 amino acids. Germline V CDR1 and CDR2: KGHSH, LQKENI. V lost 3 bases, J lost 4 bases, and 14 bases stayed unmatched. DNA of the CDR3: TGTGCCAGCTCACCGGTAGGACAGGGATTCGGAGGGTACGAGCAGTACTTC. It is translated as CASSPVGQGFGGYEQYF.

V is TRBV5-1 and J is TRBJ2-7, with D unclear. The CDR3 is 15 residues long. The V gene lost 0 bases and the J gene lost 1 base, with 11 bases spanning the gap. From germline, CDR1 is SGHRS and CDR2 YFSETQ. CDR3 region: CASSLDYSLSYEQYF. As DNA, the CDR3 is TGCGCCAGCAGCTTGGATTACAGTTTATCCTACGAGCAGTACTTC. Using reference TRBV5-1 and TRBJ2-7 for the parts outside the CDR3, the full variable domain is KAGVTQTPRYLIKTRGQQVTLSCSPISGHRSVSWYQQTPGQGLQFLFEYFSETQRNKGNFPGRFSGRQFSNSRSEMNVSTLELGDSALYLCASSLDYSLSYEQYFGPGTRLTVT.

The chain uses TRBV6-5 and TRBJ1-1; D unclear. The CDR3 runs to 12 residues. V dropped 7 bases and J dropped 4 bases, with 10 bases sitting between them. CDR1 and CDR2 from the germline V gene are MNHEY and SVGAGI. The CDR3 here is CASMSVSTEAFF. CDR3 bases: TGTGCCAGCATGTCAGTCTCCACTGAAGCTTTCTTT.

V gene TRBV19 combines with J gene TRBJ2-1; TRBD1 agrees at 7 bases. CDR1 is LNHDA and CDR2 is SQIVND in the germline V gene (reference sequence). V was pared by 3 bases and J by 7 bases, with 9 bases of the junction left unmatched. The CDR3 covers 15 residues. The CDR3 sequence is CASSMDPGRGNEQFF. DNA of the CDR3: TGTGCCAGTAGTATGGATCCCGGCAGGGGGAATGAGCAGTTCTTC.

This chain connects TRBV11-2 to TRBJ1-5; the D gene is possibly TRBD1 (5 bases). Germline CDR1 and CDR2: SGHAT and FQNNGV. V lost 0 bases to trimming and J lost 2 bases, with 8 bases between them. CDR3 length equals 15 residues. The CDR3 DNA is TGTGCCAGCAGCTTAGATAGGGGTGGCAATCAGCCCCAGCATTTT. It yields the protein CASSLDRGGNQPQHF.

The chain recombines TRBV30 with TRBJ1-2; 10 bases line up with TRBD1. Trimming removed 0 bases from V and 6 bases from J; junction bases left unmatched: 7. Germline values: CDR1 GTSNPN, CDR2 SVGIG (reference sequence). The CDR3 loop spans 15 amino acids. The CDR3 nucleotides read TGTGCCTGGAGTGTGACCGGGACAGGGGATCATGGCTACACCTTC. Its protein is CAWSVTGTGDHGYTF.

The V gene is TRBV7-6, the J gene TRBJ1-2; the match to TRBD1 covers 7 bases. V dropped 5 bases and J dropped 7; count of bases not matched to a gene: 7. The CDR3 length is 13 residues. The V gene's germline CDR1 is SGHVS and CDR2 FNYEAQ. CDR3 DNA: TGTGCCAGCAGCCAAAGACAGGGCTCTGGCTACACCTTC. Amino acid sequence: CASSQRQGSGYTF. Full variable domain (remainder filled in from reference TRBV7-6 and TRBJ1-2): GAGVSQSPRYKVTKRGQDVALRCDPISGHVSLYWYRQALGQGPEFLTYFNYEAQQDKSGLPNDRFSAERPEGSISTLTIQRTEQRDSAMYRCASSQRQGSGYTFGSGTRLTVV.

This clone was recorded once. V gene TRBV9 combines with J gene TRBJ2-2; D is possibly TRBD2 (6 bases). V was clipped by 3 bases and J by 1 base, with 19 bases between them. Germline lookup yields CDR1 SGDLS and CDR2 YYNGEE. This CDR3 comprises 18 residues. The CDR3 loop is CASSAQVGQGGNTGELFF. The CDR3 coding sequence is TGTGCCAGCAGCGCTCAGGTTGGTCAGGGAGGGAACACCGGGGAGCTGTTTTTT.

This clone was recorded a few times. The CDR3 sequence: CASSTGQEQYF. The CDR3 DNA is TGTGCCAGCAGCACCGGACAGGAGCAGTACTTC. This chain links TRBV7-3 with TRBJ2-7; a possible D gene is TRBD1 (6 bases). The ends were cut back, 5 bases at V and 7 bases at J, with 9 bases in the middle. Germline V gene sequence: CDR1 SGHTA, CDR2 FQGTGA. The CDR3 contains 11 residues. The variable domain in full, with the rest retrieved from reference TRBV7-3 and TRBJ2-7, is GAGVSQTPSNKVTEKGKYVELRCDPISGHTALYWYRQSLGQGPEFLIYFQGTGAADDSGLPNDRFFAVRPEGSVSTLKIQRTERGDSAVYLCASSTGQEQYFGPGTRLTVT.

CDR3 bases: TGTGCCAGCAGCCGGCATAATGAGGCCGCCTACGAGCAGTACTTC. Translating gives CASSRHNEAAYEQYF. The rearrangement links TRBV6-6 to TRBJ2-7; D gene unclear. The germline V gene encodes CDR1 MNHNY and CDR2 SVGAGI (reference sequence). The germline V and J ends were trimmed by 6 bases and 2 bases, with 17 bases remaining between them. CDR3 size: 15 residues.

This sequence joins TRBV10-3 and TRBJ1-2, with D maybe TRBD1 (5 bases). The CDR3 contains 19 residues. Per the germline V gene, CDR1 is ENHRY and CDR2 is SYGVKD. V was pared by 6 bases and J by 2 bases, with 28 bases between. CDR3 amino acids: CAIRPPGVYEDGVNYGYTF. For the CDR3, the DNA is TGTGCCATCAGGCCCCCGGGGGTGTACGAGGACGGAGTGAACTATGGCTACACCTTC.

In regard to this clone: The same CDR3 is also encoded by other DNA sequences in this sample. The chain links TRBV27 to TRBJ2-1, with 8 nucleotides matching TRBD2. Trimming took 4 bases from V and 1 from J; bases not matched to a gene: 3. This CDR3 has 15 amino acids. Germline CDR1 MNHEY, CDR2 SMNVEV (reference sequence). This CDR3 is CASSSLAGSYNEQFF. DNA of the CDR3: TGTGCCAGCAGTTCATTAGCGGGATCCTACAATGAGCAGTTCTTC.